These 30 T cell receptor beta chains were all obtained from the same sample, sequenced in a study of control samples from healthy donors and cancer patients. Repertoires were generated with immunoSEQ multiplex PCR, while TCRdb's copy carries only in-frame clones and drops some. The data show tens of thousands of clones, with 93% seen just once and around 1.3% held by the top ten. The sample comprised PBMCs. The receptors originated from a middle-aged woman with lung cancer.

V and J are TRBV12-3 or TRBV12-4 and TRBJ2-7, with 9 bases lining up with TRBD1. The CDR3 has 12 residues. V was clipped by 7 bases and J by 7 bases; unmatched bases: 5. Here the CDR3 reads CASNGQGTEQYF. In nucleotides, the CDR3 is TGTGCCAGCAACGGACAGGGGACGGAGCAGTACTTC.

V usage is TRBV2 and J usage is TRBJ1-2; D remains unclear. CDR3 length: 11 amino acids. Between the trimmed V and J ends, which lost 1 base and 7 bases, there was a span of 4 bases. Germline lookup yields CDR1 SNHLY and CDR2 FYNNEI. The DNA of the CDR3 is TGTGCCAGCAGTGAAGGGTTTGGCTACACCTTC. Its protein is CASSEGFGYTF.

The chain employs TRBV3-1 (or the pseudogene TRBV3-2) and TRBJ1-3, with 7 positions matching TRBD1. V shed 3 bases, J shed 0 bases, and the junction held 17 bases outside the gene matches. The CDR3 sequence is 20 residues long. CDR1 and CDR2 (germline): LGHDT, YNNKEL (reference sequence). The CDR3 spells CASSHPGQTSSSVSGNTIYF. CDR3 nucleotide sequence: TGTGCCAGCAGCCACCCGGGACAGACTTCTTCCTCCGTCTCTGGAAACACCATATATTTT.

The V gene is TRBV5-1, the J gene TRBJ1-1; D uncertain. Trimming took off 0 bases at V and 7 bases at J, with 10 bases between the two ends. The germline V gene has CDR1 SGHRS and CDR2 YFSETQ. This CDR3 is built from 13 residues. The CDR3 DNA is TGCGCCAGCAGCTTGGAGTCAGGAGATGAAGCTTTCTTT. Translated, it gives CASSLESGDEAFF.

V usage is TRBV2 and J usage is TRBJ2-3; no clear D gene. With 6 bases removed from V and 9 bases from J, the gap between germline ends came to 22 bases. Looked up from germline, CDR1 is SNHLY and CDR2 is FYNNEI. The CDR3 totals 15 residues. DNA for the CDR3: TGTGCCAGCAGCGAGAACCCTCATAACCCAAAAACGCAGTATTTT. The encoded protein is CASSENPHNPKTQYF.

The chain is built from TRBV10-3 and TRBJ1-1, with D tentatively TRBD1 (6 bases). The CDR3 extends over 14 amino acids. The V end lost 0 bases, the J end lost 5 bases, and 10 bases lay between the germline ends. Germline CDR1 and CDR2: ENHRY and SYGVKD. CDR3 sequence (DNA): TGTGCCATCAGTGAGTCGGCAGGGGTAACTGAAGCTTTCTTT. Protein product: CAISESAGVTEAFF.

This CDR3 reads CASSAQGVSGNTIYF. Written as DNA, the CDR3 is TGTGCCAGCAGTGCGCAGGGGGTCTCTGGAAACACCATATATTTT. The chain uses TRBV2 and TRBJ1-3, with 7 bases identical to TRBD1. Looked up from germline, CDR1 is SNHLY and CDR2 is FYNNEI. V shed 4 bases and J 0 bases; nucleotides not matched to a gene: 3. The CDR3 runs to 15 residues.

The chain joins TRBV2 to TRBJ2-1, with 8 bases matching TRBD1. The CDR3 is 14 residues long. V shed 7 bases and J 5 bases; nucleotides not matched to a gene: 7. Germline CDR1 is SNHLY and CDR2 is FYNNEI. CDR3 sequence (DNA): TGTGCCAGCATTAGGGACAGGTACGACAATGAGCAGTTCTTC. Translated: CASIRDRYDNEQFF.

The chain uses TRBV29-1 and TRBJ2-7; 8 positions agree with TRBD1. J lost 6 bases, V lost 5 bases, and 12 bases had no gene match. Looked up from germline, CDR1 is SQVTM and CDR2 is ANQGSEA. This CDR3 has 14 residues. The DNA for the CDR3 is TGCAGCGTTCGGGCCAGACAGGGGAGTAGCGAGCAGTACTTC. Its translation: CSVRARQGSSEQYF.

The CDR3, as DNA: TGTGCCAGCAGCACCTACGTGGCGCACCAAGAGACCCAGTACTTC. As protein: CASSTYVAHQETQYF. This sequence joins TRBV7-9 and TRBJ2-5; no firm D call. Trimming left V 5 bases short and J 0 bases short, with 13 bases between. The germline CDR1 and CDR2 sequences are SEHNR and FQNEAQ (reference sequence). The CDR3 loop spans 15 amino acids. Full variable domain (outside the CDR3, taken from reference TRBV7-9 and TRBJ2-5): DTGVSQNPRHKITKRGQNVTFRCDPISEHNRLYWYRQTLGQGPEFLTYFQNEAQLEKSRLLSDRFSAERPKGSFSTLEIQRTEQGDSAMYLCASSTYVAHQETQYFGPGTRLLVL.

The rearrangement uses TRBV2 and TRBJ1-5; 10 positions match TRBD1. CDR1 and CDR2 (germline): SNHLY, FYNNEI. The CDR3 loop spans 15 amino acids. Unmatched junction bases numbered 7, after V lost 5 bases and J lost 6 bases. The CDR3 protein is CASSSPDRGPQPQHF. The DNA for the CDR3 is TGTGCCAGCAGTTCTCCTGACAGGGGGCCTCAGCCCCAGCATTTT.

This rearrangement joins TRBV11-2 to TRBJ2-1; possible D gene TRBD1, 5 bases. Trimming cost V 2 bases and J 1 base, with 9 bases left between them. CDR1 and CDR2 from the germline V gene are SGHAT and FQNNGV. The CDR3 consists of 15 residues. This CDR3 is CASSLNRFSYNEQFF. The CDR3 nucleotides read TGTGCCAGCAGCTTAAACAGGTTTTCCTACAATGAGCAGTTCTTC.

The chain couples TRBV10-3 to TRBJ2-2; 7 positions agree with TRBD2. This CDR3 has 16 amino acids. CDR1 and CDR2 (germline): ENHRY, SYGVKD. J was trimmed by 0 bases and V by 1 base; bases with no gene match: 2. The CDR3 nucleotides read TGTGCCATCAGTGAGTTACGGGGGGCGAACACCGGGGAGCTGTTTTTT. Encoded protein: CAISELRGANTGELFF.

The chain couples TRBV5-1 to TRBJ1-1; TRBD1 aligns across 10 bases. Germline CDR1 SGHRS, CDR2 YFSETQ. This CDR3 spans 19 amino acids. V dropped 4 bases and J dropped 0; count of bases not matched to a gene: 15. Here the CDR3 reads CASSVDRGFHHNVNTEAFF. CDR3 coding DNA: TGCGCCAGCAGCGTGGACAGGGGGTTCCACCACAATGTGAACACTGAAGCTTTCTTT.

The chain has TRBV11-2 and TRBJ2-5; the match to TRBD2 covers 8 bases. Germline V gene sequence: CDR1 SGHAT, CDR2 FQNNGV. The V and J ends lost 6 bases and 6 bases, in that order; junction bases with no gene match: 9. CDR3 length: 14 residues. DNA for the CDR3: TGTGCCAGCAGACCAGACAGCGGGGGTAAGACCCAGTACTTC. Protein: CASRPDSGGKTQYF.

The CDR3 region has the DNA TGTGCCAGCAGTGAAGGTGTGGGACTGCCATACAATGAGCAGTTCTTC. This translates into CASSEGVGLPYNEQFF. The chain is built from TRBV2 and TRBJ2-1, with D possibly TRBD2 on 6 matching bases. Germline CDR1 and CDR2: SNHLY and FYNNEI. Trimming removed 1 base at V and 4 bases at J, with 14 bases between. CDR3 length: 16 amino acids.

This sequence joins TRBV19 and TRBJ1-2, with unresolved D. Germline CDR1 reads LNHDA; CDR2 reads SQIVND (reference sequence). The germline V and J ends were trimmed by 4 bases and 5 bases, with 8 bases remaining between them. CDR3 length equals 12 residues. CDR3 DNA: TGTGCCAGTAGTACCACGGCGTATGGCTACACCTTC. The encoded protein is CASSTTAYGYTF. Supplemented by reference TRBV19 and TRBJ1-2, the full variable domain reads DGGITQSPKYLFRKEGQNVTLSCEQNLNHDAMYWYRQDPGQGLRLIYYSQIVNDFQKGDIAEGYSVSREKKESFPLTVTSAQKNPTAFYLCASSTTAYGYTFGSGTRLTVV.

This chain uses TRBV3-1 (or the pseudogene TRBV3-2) with TRBJ2-4; 7 nucleotides agree with TRBD1. V gave up 4 bases and J gave up 0 bases; unmatched junction bases: 6. CDR1 LGHDT and CDR2 YNNKEL come from the germline V gene (reference sequence). The CDR3 extends over 16 amino acids. This chain's CDR3 is CASSRRDSLAKNIQYF. The CDR3 nucleotides read TGTGCCAGCAGCCGCCGGGACAGCCTAGCCAAAAACATTCAGTACTTC.

The chain couples TRBV19 to TRBJ2-2; no reliable D call. The CDR3 loop spans 16 amino acids. CDR1 and CDR2 (germline): LNHDA, SQIVND (reference sequence). Between the trimmed V and J ends, which lost 1 base and 4 bases, there was a span of 13 bases. Here the CDR3 DNA reads TGTGCCAGTAGTATAGGTGCAGGTAAAGGCACCGGGGAGCTGTTTTTT. Translated: CASSIGAGKGTGELFF.

The chain is built from TRBV9 and TRBJ2-5, with 7 bases fitting TRBD1. V shed 6 bases, J shed 5 bases, and the junction held 7 bases outside the gene matches. Germline assignment: CDR1 SGDLS and CDR2 YYNGEE. CDR3 length: 13 residues. This chain's CDR3 is CASNRGDSETQYF. CDR3 sequence (DNA): TGTGCCAGCAACAGGGGAGATTCGGAGACCCAGTACTTC. The full variable domain, in which reference TRBV9 and TRBJ2-5 provide the parts outside the CDR3, is DSGVTQTPKHLITATGQRVTLRCSPRSGDLSVYWYQQSLDQGLQFLIQYYNGEERAKGNILERFSAQQFPDLHSELNLSSLELGDSALYFCASNRGDSETQYFGPGTRLLVL.

The chain recombines TRBV6-5 with TRBJ1-4; D unclear. Per germline, CDR1 MNHEY and CDR2 SVGAGI. The CDR3 loop spans 11 amino acids. Trimming stripped 6 bases from V and 8 bases from J, with 7 bases between. The CDR3 DNA follows: TGTGCCAGCAGCCCGGGGGAAAAACTGTTTTTT. Translating gives CASSPGEKLFF.

J is TRBJ1-3 and V is TRBV15, with no clear D. V lost 3 bases, J lost 0 bases, and 15 bases lay in between. The CDR3 runs 17 residues. The germline CDR1 and CDR2 sequences are LNHNV and YYDKDF (reference sequence). The CDR3 region is CATSSGRTFLSGNTIYF. The CDR3 DNA is TGTGCCACCAGCAGCGGACGGACCTTCCTCTCTGGAAACACCATATATTTT.

The rearrangement uses TRBV9 and TRBJ2-1, with 15 nucleotides matching TRBD2. V lost 2 bases to trimming and J lost 8 bases; unmatched junction nucleotides: 20. Germline loops: CDR1 SGDLS, CDR2 YYNGEE. The CDR3 totals 21 residues. The CDR3 loop is CASSVRPLGTSGGHALHEQFF. The CDR3, as DNA: TGTGCCAGCAGCGTTCGGCCCCTTGGGACTAGCGGGGGGCATGCCTTGCATGAGCAGTTCTTC. Together with reference TRBV9 and TRBJ2-1, the CDR3 gives the full variable domain: DSGVTQTPKHLITATGQRVTLRCSPRSGDLSVYWYQQSLDQGLQFLIQYYNGEERAKGNILERFSAQQFPDLHSELNLSSLELGDSALYFCASSVRPLGTSGGHALHEQFFGPGTRLTVL.

The rearrangement joins TRBV6-2 or TRBV6-3 to TRBJ1-5, with 9 bases lining up with TRBD1. The ends lost 6 bases at V and 1 base at J; junction bases unmatched: 13. The CDR3 contains 18 residues. Germline V gives CDR1 MNHEY, CDR2 SVGEGT. This CDR3 is CASSQGTGPEISNQPQHF. DNA of the CDR3: TGTGCCAGCAGCCAGGGGACAGGGCCTGAAATCAGCAATCAGCCCCAGCATTTT.

This chain uses TRBV3-1 (or the pseudogene TRBV3-2) with TRBJ1-1; the D is unclear. The CDR3 covers 14 residues. Trimming removed 1 base at V and 0 bases at J, with 6 bases between. The germline V gene has CDR1 LGHDT and CDR2 YNNKEL (reference sequence). The CDR3 region has the DNA TGTGCCAGCAGCCAAGTGGCCATGAACACTGAAGCTTTCTTT. Translation: CASSQVAMNTEAFF.

V usage is TRBV4-1 and J usage is TRBJ1-2; D remains ambiguous. Deletions cut 4 bases from V and 5 bases from J, with 17 bases between. This CDR3 region has 15 residues. From germline, CDR1 is MGHRA and CDR2 YSYEKL. This CDR3 reads CASSPSPGIQYGYTF. As DNA, the CDR3 is TGCGCCAGCAGCCCTTCCCCCGGTATTCAGTATGGCTACACCTTC.

The rearrangement uses TRBV19 and TRBJ2-3, with 9 bases aligning to TRBD1. Germline V CDR1 and CDR2: LNHDA, SQIVND (reference sequence). CDR3 length: 14 amino acids. V dropped 1 base and J dropped 5; count of bases not matched to a gene: 1. CDR3 residues: CASSIGQGEDTQYF. CDR3 DNA sequence: TGTGCCAGTAGTATAGGACAGGGGGAAGATACGCAGTATTTT.

The chain recombines TRBV4-1 with TRBJ2-4; possibly TRBD1 for D (6 bases). V was shortened by 0 bases and J by 8 bases, with 17 bases between the two germline ends. Per the germline V gene, CDR1 is MGHRA and CDR2 is YSYEKL. The CDR3 is 16 amino acids. This CDR3 is CASSQDLGDNWDIQYF. Written as DNA, the CDR3 is TGCGCCAGCAGCCAAGATTTGGGGGACAACTGGGACATTCAGTACTTC.

The V and J genes are TRBV7-6 and TRBJ1-5; maybe TRBD1 (6 bases). Deletions cut 5 bases from V and 7 bases from J, with 18 bases between. This CDR3 contains 15 residues. The germline V gene has CDR1 SGHVS and CDR2 FNYEAQ. The DNA for the CDR3 is TGTGCCAGCAGCCCTGCGGGGGGGGGCAGACAGCCCCAGCATTTT. Its protein product is CASSPAGGGRQPQHF.

This chain uses TRBV7-2 with TRBJ2-7, with 7 nucleotides matching TRBD1. The germline V gene has CDR1 SGHTA and CDR2 FQGNSA. V was pared by 6 bases and J by 2 bases, with 4 bases of the junction left unmatched. This CDR3 contains 13 residues. As DNA, the CDR3 is TGTGCCAGCAGGCACGGGACAGCCTACGAGCAGTACTTC. It encodes CASRHGTAYEQYF.